This TCR beta chain was sequenced for a study of Tregs in tolerant kidney transplant recipients. This CDR3 region has 13 residues. Germline CDR1 LNHNV, CDR2 YYDKDF (reference sequence). Trimming removed 5 bases at V and 6 bases at J, with 11 bases between. The nonmyeloablative bone marrow transplants came from related graft donors, with transient mixed chimerism. Unstimulated Tregs (CD4+CD25+CD127-) and CD4+CD25- non-Tregs were sorted from PBMCs. With regard to this clone: As yet, its antigen is unknown.

Profiling relied on immunoSEQ multiplex PCR, and the TCRdb table lists in-frame clones only, not all of them. The data contain under 90,000 clones, 91% of them singletons. Study-level results: Nucleotide sequences could not be compared across some patients' samples due to primer changes.

The chain has TRBV15 and TRBJ1-5; no firm D call. The material sequenced was CD4+ T cells from blood (PBMCs), taken 24 months after the transplant. The receptor's source is a human patient who received a combined kidney and bone marrow transplant. Some of the T cells might come from the graft donor. In DNA, the CDR3 is TGTGCCACCAGCTCCATGGGCCGTCAGCCCCAGCATTTT. Translated: CATSSMGRQPQHF.